Listed below are T cell receptor beta chains from one sample, sequenced in a study of blood T cell repertoires in COVID-19. TCRdb's copy holds only in-frame clones and misses some; the assay was immunoSEQ multiplex PCR. The table lists about 50,000 clones, over 80% of them singletons, with about 13% in the top ten. Sequenced sample: peripheral blood. The receptor source for this set is a human donor with active COVID-19. The donor label of this sample is uncertain. CDR3s include the opening cysteine and the closing phenylalanine or tryptophan. Each record gives: V gene, CDR3 protein.

TRBV7-2	CASSLARRGNYGYTF
TRBV3-1/TRBV3-2	CASSPSGAPDTQYF
TRBV9	CASSGLAVPYNEQFF
TRBV2	CASIRLAGDSGSAQFF
TRBV4-1	CASSQGTSGRGETQYF
TRBV6-5	CASIRDRDTGELFF
TRBV7-8	CASSLVGSGQGRIYTQYF
TRBV10-3	CAISPNNQPQHF
TRBV14	CASSQEQGSSYNSPLHF
TRBV6-5	CASSPRAHNYGYTF
TRBV28	CASRGTGTRPYEQYF
TRBV4-2	CASSQGWGSEFLYEQYF
TRBV29-1	CSTPGGGAYYNEQFF
TRBV11-3	CASSPRTGEMNGYTF
TRBV7-9	CASSLDRDRLISYNSPLHF
TRBV7-9	CASSMDGGVTEAFF
TRBV6-4	CASSETSGETDTQYF
TRBV19	CASSITGSSYNEQFF
TRBV2	CASSRLAGGSYNEQFF
TRBV4-2	CASSQDMIRNTEAFF
TRBV18	CASSATGDNSPLHF
TRBV6-2/TRBV6-3	CASSFFPAYQRRSGGYTF
TRBV6-5	CALARGTPGQETQYF
TRBV5-1	CASKSGGTSTDTQYF
TRBV13	CASSSSGFGEAFF
TRBV11-2	CASSLDSGTGPYGYTF
TRBV18	CASSPPMGITTTEQFF
TRBV19	CASNVKWSGENYGYTF
TRBV6-6	CARQPPCNQPQHF
TRBV6-4	CASSDGWSGSLNEQFF
TRBV20-1	CSASVGRKRGGNEQFF
TRBV5-4	CASSSSRGYGANVLTF
TRBV6-5	CASTPTKGEREKLFF
TRBV9	CASSEGQGWSYEQYF
TRBV5-1	CASSFPGSGADTQYF
TRBV6-5	CASSYRGTDQPQHF
TRBV2	CASSEGQSNQPQHF
TRBV3-1/TRBV3-2	CASSDTGFNQPQHF
TRBV4-1	CATSPGTSGGDTQYF
TRBV11-3	CASRAGGGSYEQYF
TRBV5-1	CASSPDRSGNTIYF
TRBV5-6	CASSLTGSYGYTF
TRBV2	CASSGLVGSTDTQYF
TRBV11-2	CASSLATLSIGDTQYF
TRBV5-1	CASSSRGGLETQYF